These 15 T cell receptor beta chains share one sample of origin, sequenced in a study of shared clonotypes between healthy human individuals. Method: immunoSEQ multiplex PCR; TCRdb's copy keeps in-frame clones and lacks some. The table shows about 490,000 clones, with roughly 85% occurring only once. Sequenced: PBMCs. The receptors were gathered from a woman aged 40-49 years in good health. Some clones in this sample may be carry-over from other donors' samples.

The chain uses TRBV5-6 and TRBJ2-1, with TRBD2 matching over 7 bases. V lost 4 bases, J lost 3 bases, and 10 bases stayed unmatched. The CDR3 is 16 residues long. CDR1 and CDR2 from the germline V gene are SGHDT and YYEEEE. The CDR3 spells CASSGEGGRDYNEQFF. In DNA, the CDR3 is TGTGCCAGCAGCGGGGAGGGAGGCAGAGACTACAATGAGCAGTTCTTC.

CDR3 bases: TGTGCCAGCAGTTTAGGGGGCGGAGGGCGCGGGGAAAAACTGTTTTTT. It yields the protein CASSLGGGGRGEKLFF. The chain joins TRBV28 to TRBJ1-4; a possible D gene is TRBD1 (6 bases). V was clipped by 2 bases and J by 8 bases, with 18 bases between them. CDR3 length: 16 residues. The germline gives CDR1 MDHEN, CDR2 SYDVKM.

The chain recombines TRBV5-1 with TRBJ2-7; D remains unclear. The CDR3 consists of 16 residues. V lost 2 bases to trimming and J lost 0 bases, with 15 bases between them. Germline loops: CDR1 SGHRS, CDR2 YFSETQ. In DNA, the CDR3 is TGCGCCAGCAGCTTCCCCCAGGACGCTGACTCCTACGAGCAGTACTTC. It yields the protein CASSFPQDADSYEQYF.

The chain combines TRBV9 with TRBJ2-7; TRBD2 aligns across 11 bases. Germline CDR1 and CDR2: SGDLS and YYNGEE. The V and J ends lost 4 bases and 2 bases, in that order; junction bases with no gene match: 5. The CDR3 has 15 amino acids. The CDR3 nucleotides are TGTGCCAGCAGCCCCAGACTAGCGGGAACCTACGAGCAGTACTTC. It encodes CASSPRLAGTYEQYF. The variable domain in full, with the rest retrieved from reference TRBV9 and TRBJ2-7, is DSGVTQTPKHLITATGQRVTLRCSPRSGDLSVYWYQQSLDQGLQFLIQYYNGEERAKGNILERFSAQQFPDLHSELNLSSLELGDSALYFCASSPRLAGTYEQYFGPGTRLTVT.

Concerning this clone: The sample carries other DNA sequences with the same CDR3. This chain links TRBV27 with TRBJ2-3; D perhaps matches TRBD1 (6 bases). Germline assignment: CDR1 MNHEY and CDR2 SMNVEV (reference sequence). V was trimmed by 3 bases and J by 5 bases, leaving 6 bases between them. This CDR3 has 12 amino acids. The CDR3 loop reads CASSFRGDTQYF. The CDR3 DNA follows: TGTGCCAGCAGTTTCAGGGGAGATACGCAGTATTTT.

V and J are TRBV6-1 and TRBJ1-2; D perhaps matches TRBD1 (6 bases). The CDR3 covers 15 residues. CDR1 and CDR2 from the germline V gene are MNHNS and SASEGT. V shed 6 bases and J shed 3 bases, with 17 bases lying between them. The CDR3 coding sequence is TGTGCCAGCAGGGAGACGCTCCAGGGGTACTATGGCTACACCTTC. Translating gives CASRETLQGYYGYTF.

V usage is TRBV11-2 and J usage is TRBJ2-7; 8 positions agree with TRBD2. Germline trimming cut 0 bases from V and 5 bases from J; bases unmatched to any gene: 6. The CDR3 spans 15 residues. The germline V gene has CDR1 SGHAT and CDR2 FQNNGV. CDR3 nucleotides: TGTGCCAGCAGCTTAGATCTCGCGGGAGGACACGAGCAGTACTTC. The encoded protein is CASSLDLAGGHEQYF.

This chain joins TRBV15 and TRBJ1-1; the match to TRBD1 covers 9 bases. The J segment lost 7 bases and the V segment lost 2 bases, leaving 5 bases of the junction unmatched. CDR1 and CDR2 from the germline V gene are LNHNV and YYDKDF (reference sequence). This CDR3 has 14 amino acids. The CDR3 nucleotides are TGTGCCACCAGCAGACAACAGGGGGCTAGTGAAGCTTTCTTT. This gives the protein CATSRQQGASEAFF. The variable domain in full, with the rest retrieved from reference TRBV15 and TRBJ1-1, is DAMVIQNPRYQVTQFGKPVTLSCSQTLNHNVMYWYQQKSSQAPKLLFHYYDKDFNNEADTPDNFQSRRPNTSFCFLDIRSPGLGDTAMYLCATSRQQGASEAFFGQGTRLTVV.

This CDR3 reads CASSPHYTGGKETQYF. DNA of the CDR3: TGCGCCAGCAGCCCCCATTACACAGGGGGAAAGGAGACCCAGTACTTC. The V gene is TRBV10-1, the J gene TRBJ2-5; 8 nucleotides match TRBD1. Unmatched junction bases numbered 14, after V lost 6 bases and J lost 5 bases. The CDR3 contains 16 residues. Germline V gene sequence: CDR1 WNHNN, CDR2 SYGVQD (reference sequence).

V gene TRBV27 combines with J gene TRBJ2-1; D is possibly TRBD2 (5 bases). The CDR3 runs 16 residues. The germline gives CDR1 MNHEY, CDR2 SMNVEV (reference sequence). The V gene lost 0 bases and the J gene lost 4 bases, with 13 bases spanning the gap. The CDR3: CASSLSGGPLYNEQFF. The CDR3 DNA reads TGTGCCAGCAGTTTATCGGGCGGGCCCTTGTACAATGAGCAGTTCTTC.

Note on this clone: Just one base apart from a much larger clone, this may be a read error. CDR3 sequence: CAGSLFRGAESGANVLTF. CDR3 nucleotide sequence: TGTGCCGGCAGCTTGTTCCGGGGGGCGGAATCTGGGGCCAACGTCCTGACTTTC. The J gene is TRBJ2-6, the V gene TRBV5-4; D is perhaps TRBD2 (7 bases). The germline gives CDR1 SGHNT, CDR2 YYREEE (reference sequence). The length of the CDR3 is 18 residues. The whole variable domain, remainder taken from reference TRBV5-4 and TRBJ2-6, is ETGVTQSPTHLIKTRGQQVTLRCSSQSGHNTVSWYQQALGQGPQFIFQYYREEENGRGNFPPRFSGLQFPNYSSELNVNALELDDSALYLCAGSLFRGAESGANVLTFGAGSRLTVL.

The gene calls are TRBV7-2 and TRBJ1-3; D is ambiguous. This CDR3 contains 13 residues. V dropped 4 bases and J dropped 0 bases, with 4 bases sitting between them. CDR1 and CDR2 (germline): SGHTA, FQGNSA. The CDR3 nucleotides read TGTGCCAGCAGCTGGGGCTCTGGAAACACCATATATTTT. Its translation: CASSWGSGNTIYF.

As to this clone: The same CDR3 can be traced to other DNA sequences in this sample. The rearrangement uses TRBV7-2 and TRBJ2-2; 11 bases are shared with TRBD2. V trimming: 2 bases; J trimming: 3 bases; junction bases outside the gene matches: 2. CDR3 length: 16 amino acids. The germline gives CDR1 SGHTA, CDR2 FQGNSA. Written as DNA, the CDR3 is TGTGCCAGCAGCTTACGACTAGCGGGGTACACCGGGGAGCTGTTTTTT. Translation: CASSLRLAGYTGELFF. The full variable domain, its missing parts supplied by reference TRBV7-2 and TRBJ2-2, is GAGVSQSPSNKVTEKGKDVELRCDPISGHTALYWYRQSLGQGLEFLIYFQGNSAPDKSGLPSDRFSAERTGGSVSTLTIQRTQQEDSAVYLCASSLRLAGYTGELFFGEGSRLTVL.

V and J are TRBV30 and TRBJ2-5; no reliable D call. The CDR3 spans 11 residues. V was clipped by 1 base and J by 3 bases, with 3 bases between them. In germline, CDR1 is GTSNPN, CDR2 SVGIG (reference sequence). The CDR3 protein is CAWSAKETQYF. The CDR3 DNA reads as TGTGCCTGGAGTGCAAAAGAGACCCAGTACTTC. Using reference TRBV30 and TRBJ2-5 for the parts outside the CDR3, the full variable domain is SQTIHQWPATLVQPVGSPLSLECTVEGTSNPNLYWYRQAAGRGLQLLFYSVGIGQISSEVPQNLSASRPQDRQFILSSKKLLLSDSGFYLCAWSAKETQYFGPGTRLLVL.

The genes are TRBV4-2 and TRBJ1-4, with D hard to call. V lost 1 base to trimming and J lost 6 bases, with 6 bases between them. This CDR3 has 13 amino acids. Germline CDR1 LGHNA, CDR2 YNFKEQ. CDR3 in DNA: TGTGCCAGCAGCCAAGGAGGGTATGAAAAACTGTTTTTT. It yields the protein CASSQGGYEKLFF.